This entry concerns a single T cell receptor beta chain. Original processing methods: Reference gene primer amplification gave estimated nucleated cell counts. Method: immunoSEQ multiplex PCR; TCRdb's copy keeps in-frame clones and lacks some. The V and J calls and clone size are taken from that table; D and trimming were inferred from the DNA. This sample carries around 20,000 clones, about 88% of them seen once, and the ten largest clones take approximately 16%. CDR3 length: 16 residues. CDR1 is LGHNA, CDR2 YSLEER, per germline. V shed 1 base and J 8 bases; nucleotides not matched to a gene: 12. This sample is part of a study of blood T cell repertoires in COVID-19. On the study more broadly: COVID-19 samples, acute and convalescent, were from the United States, Italy and Spain. Sources were T cells, B-cell-depleted T cells, or PBMCs; the material itself was cDNA or gDNA.

Sequencing was performed on peripheral blood. V gene TRBV4-3 combines with J gene TRBJ2-3; 7 bases fit TRBD2. The clonotype comes from a man in his 70s with acute or convalescent COVID-19. CDR3 amino acids: CASSQGRGGSIGTQYF. The CDR3 bases are TGCGCCAGCAGCCAAGGGAGGGGCGGGAGTATCGGTACGCAGTATTTT.